These 26 T cell receptor beta chains came from one sample sequenced in a study of shared clonotypes between healthy human individuals. Libraries were prepared by immunoSEQ multiplex PCR; TCRdb keeps only in-frame clonotypes and omits some of them. The sample holds just over 2,000,000 clones, roughly 94% seen once. The specimen sequenced was naive CD4+ T cells sorted from blood. Subset reported: CD45RA+ positively selected. These TCRs come from a man between 18 and 35 years old in good health.

Remarks on this clone: Other nucleotide sequences from this sample produce the same CDR3. The chain employs TRBV20-1 and TRBJ1-2; the D is unclear. The germline V gene has CDR1 DFQATT and CDR2 SNEGSKA (reference sequence). V was trimmed by 3 bases and J by 8 bases, leaving 10 bases between them. The CDR3 has 11 residues. CDR3 sequence (DNA): TGCAGTGCTAGCCCTCCTGGGGGCTACACCTTC. Amino acid sequence: CSASPPGGYTF.

J is TRBJ2-2 and V is TRBV7-9; D gene ambiguous. Germline CDR1 reads SEHNR; CDR2 reads FQNEAQ (reference sequence). The V end lost 5 bases, the J end lost 7 bases, and 11 bases lay between the germline ends. CDR3 length: 13 residues. In DNA form, the CDR3 reads TGTGCCAGCAGCCCGGATTCAGACGGGGAGCTGTTTTTT. It encodes CASSPDSDGELFF.

As for this clone: Other nucleotide sequences from this sample produce the same CDR3. The rearrangement joins TRBV7-8 to TRBJ2-3; the D gene is possibly TRBD1 (5 bases). This CDR3 has 15 amino acids. Trimming removed 1 base at V and 4 bases at J, with 12 bases between. Per germline, CDR1 SGHVS and CDR2 FQNEAQ. The CDR3 coding sequence is TGTGCCAGCAGCTTAGGAGGTCTCAGGGCAGATACGCAGTATTTT. Amino acid sequence: CASSLGGLRADTQYF.

This rearrangement joins TRBV29-1 to TRBJ2-1; perhaps TRBD2 as D (6 bases). This CDR3 spans 13 amino acids. The germline V gene has CDR1 SQVTM and CDR2 ANQGSEA. V lost 0 bases to trimming and J lost 5 bases, with 8 bases between them. In nucleotides, the CDR3 is TGCAGCGTTGAAGATCGGACTAACAATGAGCAGTTCTTC. Protein: CSVEDRTNNEQFF.

The chain links TRBV6-6 to TRBJ2-1; D gene unclear. Deletions cut 6 bases from V and 3 bases from J, with 15 bases between. Germline V gene data show CDR1 as MNHNY and CDR2 as SVGAGI (reference sequence). There are 15 residues in the CDR3. The CDR3 loop reads CASSRLGNFYNEQFF. CDR3 bases: TGTGCCAGCAGCCGATTGGGAAACTTCTACAATGAGCAGTTCTTC.

V usage is TRBV28 and J usage is TRBJ2-5, with 8 bases aligning to TRBD2. In germline, CDR1 is MDHEN, CDR2 SYDVKM. The CDR3 covers 15 residues. V was clipped by 2 bases and J by 4 bases; unmatched bases: 6. CDR3: CASSLPGLARETQYF. The CDR3 bases are TGTGCCAGCAGTTTACCAGGACTAGCAAGAGAGACCCAGTACTTC.

This clone was seen just once. The chain recombines TRBV5-4 with TRBJ2-3; 7 bases agree with TRBD1. With V trimmed by 4 bases and J by 2 bases, 4 bases remained unmatched. The CDR3 loop spans 14 amino acids. The V gene's germline CDR1 is SGHNT and CDR2 YYREEE (reference sequence). CDR3 sequence reads: CASSADRNTDTQYF. CDR3 nucleotides: TGTGCCAGCAGCGCGGACAGGAACACAGATACGCAGTATTTT.

The chain joins TRBV5-1 to TRBJ2-5; 7 positions agree with TRBD2. Germline V gives CDR1 SGHRS, CDR2 YFSETQ. This CDR3 is built from 14 residues. Losses at the gene ends were 4 bases for V and 4 bases for J; bases not matched to a gene: 7. CDR3 in DNA: TGCGCCAGCAGCGGGGCGGGGGTCCCAGAGACCCAGTACTTC. It translates to CASSGAGVPETQYF.

Here the CDR3 reads CASSPRQGAPIYYEQYF. Written as DNA, the CDR3 is TGTGCCAGCAGCCCTAGACAGGGGGCACCCATTTACTACGAGCAGTACTTC. The V call is TRBV7-9, the J call TRBJ2-7; 10 nucleotides agree with TRBD1. This CDR3 comprises 17 residues. Germline-derived CDR1 and CDR2 are SEHNR and FQNEAQ (reference sequence). Germline trimming cut 5 bases from V and 3 bases from J; bases unmatched to any gene: 13.

The J gene is TRBJ2-1, the V gene TRBV7-6; tentative D call: TRBD2 (6 bases). CDR1 is SGHVS and CDR2 is FNYEAQ in the germline V gene. The CDR3 is 13 amino acids. Trimming took off 0 bases at V and 15 bases at J, with 15 bases between the two ends. The CDR3 loop reads CASSLAETGELFF. The CDR3 region has the DNA TGTGCCAGCAGCTTAGCAGAAACGGGAGAACTGTTCTTC.

This clone was detected once. V usage is TRBV5-1 and J usage is TRBJ1-5; 9 bases map to TRBD1. Germline CDR1 and CDR2: SGHRS and YFSETQ. This CDR3 has 16 residues. Germline trimming cut 3 bases from V and 2 bases from J; bases unmatched to any gene: 6. CDR3 loop: CASSSTGGEGNQPQHF. CDR3 bases: TGCGCCAGCAGCTCCACAGGGGGCGAGGGCAATCAGCCCCAGCATTTT.

The chain carries TRBV6-5 and TRBJ2-1, with TRBD2 matching 11 bases. CDR1 and CDR2 from the germline V gene are MNHEY and SVGAGI. The trim removed 6 bases at V and 8 bases at J, leaving 9 bases unmatched. This CDR3 contains 15 residues. CDR3 loop: CASSRTSGRVDEQFF. CDR3 nucleotides: TGTGCCAGCAGCAGAACTAGCGGGAGAGTGGATGAGCAGTTCTTC.

The genes are TRBV4-2 and TRBJ2-7; weak D call: TRBD1 (5 bases). Germline CDR1 reads LGHNA; CDR2 reads YNFKEQ. V lost 0 bases and J lost 1, with 7 bases in between. The CDR3 has 14 amino acids. CDR3 in amino acids: CASSQDRTSYEQYF. In DNA, the CDR3 is TGTGCCAGCAGCCAAGACAGGACATCCTACGAGCAGTACTTC.

For this clone: Distinct nucleotide sequences in the sample also encode this CDR3. V is TRBV19 and J is TRBJ1-2; D uncertain. V was shortened by 5 bases and J by 5 bases, with 3 bases between the two germline ends. The germline V gene has CDR1 LNHDA and CDR2 SQIVND (reference sequence). This CDR3 has 10 amino acids. CDR3 protein: CASSSYGYTF. The CDR3 bases are TGTGCCAGTAGTTCATATGGCTACACCTTC.

This CDR3 reads CASSLRTGVSGVETQYF. The CDR3 DNA reads as TGTGCCAGCAGTCTTCGGACAGGGGTGTCCGGGGTGGAGACCCAGTACTTC. J is TRBJ2-5 and V is TRBV14; TRBD1 aligns across 9 bases. CDR1 is SGHDN and CDR2 is FVKESK in the germline V gene. The V and J ends lost 6 bases and 5 bases, in that order; junction bases with no gene match: 16. CDR3 length equals 17 residues.

This chain connects TRBV6-4 to TRBJ2-3; 14 bases map to TRBD2. CDR1 and CDR2 (germline): MRHNA, SNTAGT. This CDR3 is 17 amino acids long. Trimming cost V 3 bases and J 5 bases; bases outside gene matches: 7. CDR3 amino acids: CASSEQPGTSGGDTQYF. Written as DNA, the CDR3 is TGTGCCAGCAGTGAGCAGCCCGGGACTAGCGGGGGAGATACGCAGTATTTT.

This sequence joins TRBV20-1 and TRBJ2-1; TRBD1 might be the D (6 bases). This CDR3 has 11 residues. Per germline, CDR1 DFQATT and CDR2 SNEGSKA (reference sequence). V gave up 6 bases and J gave up 8 bases, with 11 bases separating them. Here the CDR3 DNA reads TGCAGTGCGGAACAGGGCGATGAGCAGTTCTTC. Protein product: CSAEQGDEQFF.

The CDR3 region has the DNA TGTGCCAGCAGCTTAAGCGCTAGAGGGAACACCGGGGAGCTGTTTTTT. Translating it yields CASSLSARGNTGELFF. This chain connects TRBV7-6 to TRBJ2-2; the D is unclear. Germline CDR1 reads SGHVS; CDR2 reads FNYEAQ. Trimming left V 2 bases short and J 1 base short, with 11 bases between. The CDR3 is made up of 16 amino acids. Together with reference TRBV7-6 and TRBJ2-2, the CDR3 gives the full variable domain: GAGVSQSPRYKVTKRGQDVALRCDPISGHVSLYWYRQALGQGPEFLTYFNYEAQQDKSGLPNDRFSAERPEGSISTLTIQRTEQRDSAMYRCASSLSARGNTGELFFGEGSRLTVL.

The rearrangement joins TRBV7-3 to TRBJ2-1, with TRBD1 identical over 9 bases. The CDR3 covers 14 residues. Germline-derived CDR1 and CDR2 are SGHTA and FQGTGA. The V segment lost 5 bases and the J segment 6 bases; nucleotides outside the gene matches: 5. CDR3: CASSRDRVSNEQFF. CDR3 in DNA: TGTGCCAGCAGCCGGGACAGGGTAAGCAATGAGCAGTTCTTC.

The genes are TRBV27 and TRBJ1-6; TRBD1 agrees at 7 bases. The V gene end was trimmed by 1 base and the J gene end by 8 bases; junction bases not matched to a gene: 8. In germline, CDR1 is MNHEY, CDR2 SMNVEV (reference sequence). The CDR3 loop spans 16 amino acids. Here the CDR3 reads CASSLLGTEWDSPLHF. The CDR3 nucleotides are TGTGCCAGCAGTTTATTAGGGACAGAATGGGATTCACCCCTCCACTTT.

J is TRBJ2-7 and V is TRBV30; 11 bases fit TRBD2. CDR1 GTSNPN and CDR2 SVGIG come from the germline V gene (reference sequence). The CDR3 consists of 16 residues. The V gene end was trimmed by 2 bases and the J gene end by 0 bases; junction bases not matched to a gene: 6. CDR3 amino acids: CAWSRPSGRSSYEQYF. The CDR3, as DNA: TGTGCCTGGAGTCGACCTAGCGGGAGGAGCTCCTACGAGCAGTACTTC. The full variable domain, its missing parts supplied by reference TRBV30 and TRBJ2-7, is SQTIHQWPATLVQPVGSPLSLECTVEGTSNPNLYWYRQAAGRGLQLLFYSVGIGQISSEVPQNLSASRPQDRQFILSSKKLLLSDSGFYLCAWSRPSGRSSYEQYFGPGTRLTVT.

The chain links TRBV5-6 to TRBJ1-1; no definite D call. The V and J ends lost 0 bases and 0 bases respectively, with 9 bases between them. This CDR3 is built from 15 residues. The germline gives CDR1 SGHDT, CDR2 YYEEEE. CDR3: CASSLGEVMNTEAFF. In DNA, the CDR3 is TGTGCCAGCAGCTTGGGTGAGGTCATGAACACTGAAGCTTTCTTT. The whole variable domain, filled in from reference TRBV5-6 and TRBJ1-1, reads DAGVTQSPTHLIKTRGQQVTLRCSPKSGHDTVSWYQQALGQGPQFIFQYYEEEERQRGNFPDRFSGHQFPNYSSELNVNALLLGDSALYLCASSLGEVMNTEAFFGQGTRLTVV.

The V gene is TRBV28, the J gene TRBJ1-1; 8 nucleotides match TRBD1. The J segment lost 0 bases and the V segment lost 5 bases, leaving 14 bases of the junction unmatched. Germline V CDR1 and CDR2: MDHEN, SYDVKM. The CDR3 consists of 18 residues. As DNA, the CDR3 is TGTGCCAGCAGTACTTCTTGGACAGGGCAGACCATGAACACTGAAGCTTTCTTT. Its protein is CASSTSWTGQTMNTEAFF.

The chain recombines TRBV6-6 with TRBJ1-2; TRBD1 might be the D (5 bases). The CDR3 has 15 residues. CDR1 and CDR2 (germline): MNHNY, SVGAGI (reference sequence). The V gene lost 2 bases and the J gene lost 6 bases, with 16 bases spanning the gap. The CDR3 reads CASSYRSKGSNGYTF. For the CDR3, the DNA is TGTGCCAGCAGTTACCGGAGTAAGGGGAGTAATGGCTACACCTTC.

The CDR3 DNA is TGCGCCAGCAGCTGGACAGGGGATAGCACAGATACGCAGTATTTT. It is translated as CASSWTGDSTDTQYF. This chain connects TRBV5-1 to TRBJ2-3; TRBD1 agrees at 9 bases. The V gene end was trimmed by 3 bases and the J gene end by 0 bases; junction bases not matched to a gene: 2. The CDR3 spans 15 residues. Germline CDR1 SGHRS, CDR2 YFSETQ. The full variable domain, completed using reference TRBV5-1 and TRBJ2-3, is KAGVTQTPRYLIKTRGQQVTLSCSPISGHRSVSWYQQTPGQGLQFLFEYFSETQRNKGNFPGRFSGRQFSNSRSEMNVSTLELGDSALYLCASSWTGDSTDTQYFGPGTRLTVL.

Note on this clone: Different DNA sequences within this sample yield the same CDR3. The genes are TRBV7-2 and TRBJ1-2; D gene unclear. The CDR3 covers 13 residues. From germline, CDR1 is SGHTA and CDR2 FQGNSA. Deletions cut 3 bases from V and 2 bases from J, with 7 bases between. CDR3 nucleotide sequence: TGTGCCAGCAGCTTGAGAGGAAACTATGGCTACACCTTC. Translated: CASSLRGNYGYTF.